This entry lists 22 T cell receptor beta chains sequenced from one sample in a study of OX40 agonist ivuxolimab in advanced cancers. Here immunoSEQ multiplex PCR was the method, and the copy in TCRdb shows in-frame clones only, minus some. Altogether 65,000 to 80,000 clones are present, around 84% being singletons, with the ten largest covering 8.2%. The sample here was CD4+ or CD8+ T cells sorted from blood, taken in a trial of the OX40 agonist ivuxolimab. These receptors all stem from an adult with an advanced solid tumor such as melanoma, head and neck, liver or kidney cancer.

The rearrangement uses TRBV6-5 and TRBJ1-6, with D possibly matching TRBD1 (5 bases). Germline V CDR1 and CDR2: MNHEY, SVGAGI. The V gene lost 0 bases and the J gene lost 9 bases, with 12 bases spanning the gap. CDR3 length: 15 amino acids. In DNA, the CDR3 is TGTGCCAGCAGTTACTCGATAGCGGGGGGTTCACCCCTCCACTTT. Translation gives CASSYSIAGGSPLHF.

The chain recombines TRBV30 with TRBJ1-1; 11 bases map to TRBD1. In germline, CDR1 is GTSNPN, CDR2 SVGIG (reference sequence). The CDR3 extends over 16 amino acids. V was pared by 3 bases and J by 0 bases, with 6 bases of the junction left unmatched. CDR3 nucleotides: TGTGCCTGGAGGGACCGGACAGGGGGCATGAACACTGAAGCTTTCTTT. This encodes CAWRDRTGGMNTEAFF.

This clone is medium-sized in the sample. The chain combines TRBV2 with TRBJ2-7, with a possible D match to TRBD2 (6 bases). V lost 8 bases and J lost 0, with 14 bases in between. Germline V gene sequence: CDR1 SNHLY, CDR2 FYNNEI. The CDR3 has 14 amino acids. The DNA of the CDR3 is TGTGCCAGCGCAGCCCCACTAGCCTCCTACGAGCAGTACGTC. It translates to CASAAPLASYEQYV.

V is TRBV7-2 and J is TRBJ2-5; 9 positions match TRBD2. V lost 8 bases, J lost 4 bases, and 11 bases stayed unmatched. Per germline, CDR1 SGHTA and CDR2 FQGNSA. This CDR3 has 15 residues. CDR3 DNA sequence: TGTGCCAGCTCCCTGGTTGGTAGCGGGAGAGAGACCCAGTACTTC. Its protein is CASSLVGSGRETQYF.

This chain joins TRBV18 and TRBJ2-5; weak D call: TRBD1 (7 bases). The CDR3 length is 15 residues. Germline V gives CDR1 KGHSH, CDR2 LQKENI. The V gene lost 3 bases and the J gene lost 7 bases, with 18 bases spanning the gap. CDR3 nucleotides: TGTGCCAGCTCACCCCCGGAGGGGGCTGGGGGGACCCAGTACTTC. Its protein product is CASSPPEGAGGTQYF.

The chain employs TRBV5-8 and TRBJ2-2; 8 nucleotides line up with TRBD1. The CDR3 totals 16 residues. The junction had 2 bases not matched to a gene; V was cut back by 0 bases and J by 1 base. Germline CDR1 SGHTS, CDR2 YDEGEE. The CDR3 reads CASSLVTGGNTGELFF. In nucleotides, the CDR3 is TGTGCCAGCAGCTTGGTCACAGGGGGGAACACCGGGGAGCTGTTTTTT.

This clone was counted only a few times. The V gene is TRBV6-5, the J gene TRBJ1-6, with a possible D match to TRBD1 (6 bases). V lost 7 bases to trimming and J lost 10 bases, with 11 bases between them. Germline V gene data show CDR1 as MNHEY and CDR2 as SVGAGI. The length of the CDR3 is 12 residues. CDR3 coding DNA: TGTGCCAGCAATACAGGGTGGTCACCCCTCCACTTT. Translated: CASNTGWSPLHF.

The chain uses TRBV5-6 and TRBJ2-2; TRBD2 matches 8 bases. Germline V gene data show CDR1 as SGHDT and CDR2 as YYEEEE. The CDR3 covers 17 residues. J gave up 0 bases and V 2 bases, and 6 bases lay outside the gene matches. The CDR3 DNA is TGTGCCAGCAGCTTTGCGGGGGGCTACGCGAACACCGGGGAGCTGTTTTTT. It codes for CASSFAGGYANTGELFF.

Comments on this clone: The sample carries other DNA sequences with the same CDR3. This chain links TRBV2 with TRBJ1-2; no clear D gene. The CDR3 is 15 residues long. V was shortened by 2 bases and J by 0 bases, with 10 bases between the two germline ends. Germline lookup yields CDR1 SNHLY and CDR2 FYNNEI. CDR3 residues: CASSESGRANYGYTF. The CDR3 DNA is TGTGCCAGCAGTGAATCAGGACGAGCTAACTATGGCTACACCTTC.

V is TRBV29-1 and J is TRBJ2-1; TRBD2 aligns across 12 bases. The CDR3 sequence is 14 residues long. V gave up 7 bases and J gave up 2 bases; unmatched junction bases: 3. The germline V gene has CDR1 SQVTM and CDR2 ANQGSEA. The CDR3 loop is CSASGRVTYNEQFF. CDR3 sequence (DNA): TGCAGCGCTAGCGGGAGGGTAACCTACAATGAGCAGTTCTTC.

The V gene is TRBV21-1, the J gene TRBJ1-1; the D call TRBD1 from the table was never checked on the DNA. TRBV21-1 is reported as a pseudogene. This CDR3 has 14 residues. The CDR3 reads CASIWTGGNTEAFF. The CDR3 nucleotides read TGTGCCAGCATCTGGACAGGGGGGAACACTGAAGCTTTCTTT.

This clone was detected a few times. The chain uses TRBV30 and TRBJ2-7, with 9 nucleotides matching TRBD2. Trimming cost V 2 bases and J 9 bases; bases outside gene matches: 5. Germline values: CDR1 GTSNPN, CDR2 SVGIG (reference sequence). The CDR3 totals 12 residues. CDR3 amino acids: CAWSQREESQYF. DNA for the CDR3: TGTGCCTGGAGTCAGCGGGAGGAATCGCAGTACTTC.

In DNA, the CDR3 is TGTGCCAGCAGCCCGCGACAGGGGGGTGACACCGGGGAGCTGTTTTTT. Protein sequence: CASSPRQGGDTGELFF. The genes are TRBV7-6 and TRBJ2-2; 9 bases are a match to TRBD1. Looked up from germline, CDR1 is SGHVS and CDR2 is FNYEAQ. The CDR3 has 16 amino acids. Losses at the gene ends were 5 bases for V and 3 bases for J; bases not matched to a gene: 7.

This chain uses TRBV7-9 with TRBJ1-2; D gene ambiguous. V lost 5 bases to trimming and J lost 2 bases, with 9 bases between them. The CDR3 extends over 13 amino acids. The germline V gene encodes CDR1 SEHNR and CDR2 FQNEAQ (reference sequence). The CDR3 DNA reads TGTGCCAGCAGCCCGTCGGAAAACTATGGCTACACCTTC. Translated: CASSPSENYGYTF.

The CDR3 protein is CASSEEEHEQYF. DNA of the CDR3: TGTGCCAGCAGTGAAGAGGAGCACGAGCAGTACTTC. The chain employs TRBV2 and TRBJ2-7, with D unclear. CDR1 and CDR2 (germline): SNHLY, FYNNEI. CDR3 length: 12 amino acids. V lost 1 base, J lost 5 bases, and 6 bases lay in between.

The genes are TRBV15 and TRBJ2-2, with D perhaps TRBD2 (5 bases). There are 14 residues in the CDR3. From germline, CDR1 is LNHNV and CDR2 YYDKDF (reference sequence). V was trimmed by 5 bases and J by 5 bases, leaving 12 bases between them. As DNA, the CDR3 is TGTGCCACCAGCCTGAGGGTTCAGACCGGGGAGCTGTTTTTT. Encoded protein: CATSLRVQTGELFF.

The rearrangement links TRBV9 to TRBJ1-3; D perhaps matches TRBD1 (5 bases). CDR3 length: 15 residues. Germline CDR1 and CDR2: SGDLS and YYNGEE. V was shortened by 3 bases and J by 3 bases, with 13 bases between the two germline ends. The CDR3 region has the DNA TGTGCCAGCAGCGGTACCGGGACCCGTGGAAACACCATATATTTT. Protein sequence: CASSGTGTRGNTIYF.

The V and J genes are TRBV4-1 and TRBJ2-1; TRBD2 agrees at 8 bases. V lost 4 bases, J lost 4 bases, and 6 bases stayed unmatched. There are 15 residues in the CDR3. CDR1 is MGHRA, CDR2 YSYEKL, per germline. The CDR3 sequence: CASSRSGAPYNEQFF. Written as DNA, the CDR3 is TGCGCCAGCAGCCGTAGCGGGGCCCCTTACAATGAGCAGTTCTTC.

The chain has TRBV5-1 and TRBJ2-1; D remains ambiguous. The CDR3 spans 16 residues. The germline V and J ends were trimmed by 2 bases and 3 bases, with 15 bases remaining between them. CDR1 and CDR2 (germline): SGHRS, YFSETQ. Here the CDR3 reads CASSFRSAELYNEQFF. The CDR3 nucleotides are TGCGCCAGCAGCTTCCGTTCCGCAGAACTCTACAATGAGCAGTTCTTC.

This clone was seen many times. CDR3 coding DNA: TGTGCCAGCAGTCCCGGGGAGGATCAGCCCCAGCATTTT. It translates to CASSPGEDQPQHF. The chain combines TRBV2 with TRBJ1-5; D ambiguous. CDR3 length equals 13 residues. Between the trimmed V and J ends, which lost 5 bases and 5 bases, there was a span of 10 bases. Germline CDR1 SNHLY, CDR2 FYNNEI.

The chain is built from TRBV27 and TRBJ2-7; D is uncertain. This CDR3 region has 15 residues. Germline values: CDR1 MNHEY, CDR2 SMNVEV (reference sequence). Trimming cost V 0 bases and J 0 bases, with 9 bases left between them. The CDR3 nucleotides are TGTGCCAGCAGTTTATCGGTCAGCCCCTCCTACGAGCAGTACTTC. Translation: CASSLSVSPSYEQYF.

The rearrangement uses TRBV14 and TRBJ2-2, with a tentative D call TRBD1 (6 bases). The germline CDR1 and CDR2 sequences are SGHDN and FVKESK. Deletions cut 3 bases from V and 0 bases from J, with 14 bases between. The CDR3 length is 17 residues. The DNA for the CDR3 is TGTGCCAGCAGCCATACAGGGTATCCTACGAACACCGGGGAGCTGTTTTTT. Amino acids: CASSHTGYPTNTGELFF.